These 25 T cell receptor beta chains originate from one sample sequenced in a study of T-cell memory formation after mild COVID-19. TCRdb analysed the 5' RACE reads with MiXCR anew, one entry per CDR3 protein. Of about 140,000 distinct CDR3 sequences in the sample, about 5.5% are singletons; the top ten hold approximately 2.2%. Sequenced sample: PBMCs or a T cell subset sorted from them (not recorded which). The receptors stem from an adult woman who had mild COVID-19 (a few samples of this study predate the infection). Cell type and time point are not known.

The chain employs TRBV15 and TRBJ1-4; possible D gene TRBD1, 5 bases. V gave up 0 bases and J gave up 8 bases, with 16 bases separating them. The CDR3 runs to 16 residues. Looked up from germline, CDR1 is LNHNV and CDR2 is YYDKDF (reference sequence). The CDR3, as DNA: TGTGCCACCAGCAGAGATCGGGGGGGATTCGGAGAAAAACTGTTTTTT. It specifies CATSRDRGGFGEKLFF.

CDR3 coding DNA: TGTGCCAGCAGTGACGCCGCGGGAAGAGCCTACGAGCAGTACTTC. The encoded protein is CASSDAAGRAYEQYF. V and J are TRBV6-1 and TRBJ2-7; D might be TRBD2 (6 bases). The CDR3 has 15 residues. Germline values: CDR1 MNHNS, CDR2 SASEGT. Trimming left V 3 bases short and J 2 bases short, with 14 bases between.

V gene TRBV6-6 combines with J gene TRBJ2-3; 7 nucleotides align to TRBD2. Germline CDR1 reads MNHNY; CDR2 reads SVGAGI (reference sequence). V was pared by 6 bases and J by 1 base, with 10 bases of the junction left unmatched. The CDR3 consists of 16 residues. DNA for the CDR3: TGTGCCAGCAGACCCCCCTCTAGCGGCGGCACAGATACGCAGTATTTT. It encodes CASRPPSSGGTDTQYF.

The chain has TRBV19 and TRBJ1-2; D is possibly TRBD1 (6 bases). V lost 3 bases, J lost 0 bases, and 14 bases lay in between. Germline V CDR1 and CDR2: LNHDA, SQIVND (reference sequence). This CDR3 contains 16 residues. The CDR3 DNA follows: TGTGCCAGTAGTATCGGACAGAGGCCCGCTAACTATGGCTACACCTTC. Residues: CASSIGQRPANYGYTF.

The genes are TRBV12-3 or TRBV12-4 and TRBJ2-7; D gene ambiguous. The CDR3 spans 13 residues. Trimming pared 5 bases from V and 0 bases from J, leaving 8 bases between. The CDR3 reads CASSRHYSYEQYF. The CDR3, as DNA: TGTGCCAGCAGTCGTCACTACTCCTACGAGCAGTACTTC.

This clonotype was counted many times. This rearrangement joins TRBV5-1 to TRBJ2-5, with D possibly matching TRBD1 (6 bases). V lost 1 base and J 5 bases, leaving 15 bases between the germline ends. CDR1 and CDR2 from the germline V gene are SGHRS and YFSETQ. CDR3 length: 15 amino acids. CDR3 residues: CASSLRRGGRETQYF. CDR3 in DNA: TGCGCCAGCAGCTTGAGACGAGGGGGAAGGGAGACCCAGTACTTC.

CDR3 nucleotides: TGTGCCAGCAGTTCAGACGGGATTGGCAATCAGCCCCAGCATTTT. It translates to CASSSDGIGNQPQHF. The rearrangement uses TRBV12-3 or TRBV12-4 and TRBJ1-5; no clear D gene. The CDR3 is 15 amino acids. The V and J ends lost 4 bases and 2 bases respectively, with 12 bases between them.

This clonotype was found many times. This chain joins TRBV7-8 and TRBJ2-2, with 7 bases matching TRBD2. CDR3 length: 15 residues. Per germline, CDR1 SGHVS and CDR2 FQNEAQ. V trimming: 4 bases; J trimming: 7 bases; junction bases outside the gene matches: 9. The CDR3 region is CASSSRLAQNGELFF. In DNA, the CDR3 is TGTGCCAGCAGCTCGAGACTAGCTCAGAACGGGGAGCTGTTTTTT.

There are a few counts of this clonotype. This rearrangement joins TRBV11-2 to TRBJ2-7, with 8 bases matching TRBD2. The CDR3 contains 15 residues. V lost 2 bases to trimming and J lost 2 bases; unmatched junction nucleotides: 5. Germline V gene lookup returns CDR1 SGHAT and CDR2 FQNNGV. CDR3: CASSLIGGGPYEQYF. The CDR3 region has the DNA TGTGCCAGCAGCTTAATCGGGGGGGGACCCTACGAGCAGTACTTC.

In this sample, this clonotype turned up many times. The chain uses TRBV4-3 and TRBJ2-5; 7 bases agree with TRBD1. V trimming: 0 bases; J trimming: 5 bases; junction bases outside the gene matches: 6. Per germline, CDR1 LGHNA and CDR2 YSLEER. The CDR3 is 15 amino acids. Written as DNA, the CDR3 is TGCGCCAGCAGCCAAGACTATCGGGACAGCGAGACCCAGTACTTC. The encoded protein is CASSQDYRDSETQYF.

There are many counts of this clonotype. The chain recombines TRBV20-1 with TRBJ2-1; the match to TRBD2 covers 14 bases. Germline V gives CDR1 DFQATT, CDR2 SNEGSKA (reference sequence). Losses at the gene ends were 6 bases for V and 0 bases for J; bases not matched to a gene: 7. CDR3 length: 17 residues. The CDR3 region has the DNA TGCAGTGCAAAGGGACTAGCGGGAGTGATCTCCTACAATGAGCAGTTCTTC. This translates into CSAKGLAGVISYNEQFF.

This chain uses TRBV21-1 with TRBJ2-1. TRBV21-1 is noted as a pseudogene. The CDR3 length is 13 residues. The DNA for the CDR3 is TGTCCAGGGCGTTGGGTAATTTACAATGAGCAGTTCTTC. This encodes CPGRWVIYNEQFF.

The chain carries TRBV6-1 and TRBJ2-3; a weak D match, TRBD2 (6 bases). The CDR3 length is 13 residues. Germline V gene sequence: CDR1 MNHNS, CDR2 SASEGT. Deletions cut 6 bases from V and 4 bases from J, with 11 bases between. CDR3 bases: TGTGCCAGCAGCCTAGCGCACTCAGATACGCAGTATTTT. The encoded protein is CASSLAHSDTQYF.

This clonotype appeared a few times. The chain carries TRBV18 and TRBJ2-7; 8 positions match TRBD1. The CDR3 totals 13 residues. Germline V gives CDR1 KGHSH, CDR2 LQKENI. J gave up 5 bases and V 4 bases, and 4 bases lay outside the gene matches. CDR3 sequence: CASSRDRIDEQYF. DNA for the CDR3: TGTGCCAGCTCACGGGACAGGATTGACGAGCAGTACTTC. Full variable domain (missing parts from reference TRBV18 and TRBJ2-7): NAGVMQNPRHLVRRRGQEARLRCSPMKGHSHVYWYRQLPEEGLKFMVYLQKENIIDESGMPKERFSAEFPKEGPSILRIQQVVRGDSAAYFCASSRDRIDEQYFGPGTRLTVT.

This clonotype was counted many times. This chain joins TRBV4-2 and TRBJ2-3; the match to TRBD2 covers 7 bases. J was trimmed by 2 bases and V by 2 bases; bases with no gene match: 4. From germline, CDR1 is LGHNA and CDR2 YNFKEQ. This CDR3 region has 15 residues. CDR3 sequence: CASSQRAGTTDTQYF. The CDR3 DNA sequence: TGTGCCAGCAGCCAAAGAGCGGGAACCACAGATACGCAGTATTTT.

This clonotype was seen at least ten times. J is TRBJ2-1 and V is TRBV18; D could derive from TRBD1 or TRBD2 (5 bases each). Germline V gene data show CDR1 as KGHSH and CDR2 as LQKENI. Trimming took off 3 bases at V and 7 bases at J, with 16 bases between the two ends. The CDR3 totals 15 residues. CDR3 residues: CASSPGTRFLNEQFF. In DNA, the CDR3 is TGTGCCAGCTCACCTGGGACCCGCTTCTTGAATGAGCAGTTCTTC.

In the case of this clonotype: Given a much more abundant clone one base away, this may be a read error. The V gene is TRBV12-3 or TRBV12-4, the J gene TRBJ2-6; D might be TRBD2 (6 bases). This CDR3 has 14 amino acids. Trimming shortened V by 8 bases and J by 1 base, and 9 bases separated the two germline ends. CDR3 coding DNA: TGTGCCAGCGGGAGGAGATCTGGGGCCAACGTCCTGACTTTC. Protein product: CASGRRSGANVLTF.

This clonotype was recorded at least ten times. The genes are TRBV5-1 and TRBJ2-3; 10 bases are shared with TRBD2. Germline loops: CDR1 SGHRS, CDR2 YFSETQ. This CDR3 region has 15 residues. Losses at the gene ends were 0 bases for V and 4 bases for J; bases not matched to a gene: 2. The CDR3 is CASSLASGGADTQYF. The CDR3 coding sequence is TGCGCCAGCAGCTTGGCCAGCGGGGGGGCAGATACGCAGTATTTT.

This clonotype was seen a handful of times. The chain links TRBV6-6 to TRBJ1-5; maybe TRBD1 (6 bases). Germline CDR1 is MNHNY and CDR2 is SVGAGI (reference sequence). Trimming shortened V by 9 bases and J by 6 bases, and 15 bases separated the two germline ends. The CDR3 totals 13 residues. The CDR3 reads CASQGLYGQPQHF. The CDR3 DNA sequence: TGTGCCAGTCAGGGGCTATACGGTCAGCCCCAGCATTTT.

The chain is built from TRBV7-9 and TRBJ1-4; no reliable D call. Germline loops: CDR1 SEHNR, CDR2 FQNEAQ (reference sequence). CDR3 length: 15 amino acids. V lost 2 bases, J lost 2 bases, and 9 bases lay in between. The CDR3 sequence: CASSLLGLTNEKLFF. The CDR3 nucleotides are TGTGCCAGCAGCTTACTCGGGCTTACTAATGAAAAACTGTTTTTT.

The chain couples TRBV12-3 or TRBV12-4 to TRBJ2-5; D gene unclear. Trimming removed 5 bases at V and 3 bases at J, with 10 bases between. The CDR3 contains 13 residues. The CDR3 sequence: CASSPKTKETQYF. Written as DNA, the CDR3 is TGTGCCAGCAGTCCAAAAACCAAAGAGACCCAGTACTTC.

This clonotype was recorded many times. The chain recombines TRBV4-3 with TRBJ2-3; the D is unclear. V lost 0 bases and J lost 0, with 13 bases in between. The CDR3 has 17 residues. CDR1 and CDR2 (germline): LGHNA, YSLEER. CDR3 sequence reads: CASSQELAATSTDTQYF. The DNA for the CDR3 is TGCGCCAGCAGCCAAGAACTCGCGGCGACTAGCACAGATACGCAGTATTTT.

V gene TRBV19 combines with J gene TRBJ1-1; TRBD1 agrees at 7 bases. Per the germline V gene, CDR1 is LNHDA and CDR2 is SQIVND (reference sequence). The CDR3 length is 15 residues. V shed 3 bases and J 2 bases; nucleotides not matched to a gene: 6. DNA of the CDR3: TGTGCCAGTAGTATGGATAGACAGGGCAACACTGAAGCTTTCTTT. Translated, it gives CASSMDRQGNTEAFF.

The table lists this clonotype with many counts. The gene calls are TRBV6-2 or TRBV6-3 and TRBJ2-7; D might be TRBD2 (6 bases). This CDR3 comprises 12 residues. Germline assignment: CDR1 MNHEY and CDR2 SVGEGT. Deletions cut 5 bases from V and 3 bases from J, with 8 bases between. The CDR3 nucleotides are TGTGCCAGCAGTCGGGACTTCTACGAGCAGTACTTC. Its translation is CASSRDFYEQYF.

The chain recombines TRBV5-1 with TRBJ2-3, with 9 bases lining up with TRBD1. Losses at the gene ends were 3 bases for V and 0 bases for J; bases not matched to a gene: 2. This CDR3 comprises 15 residues. Germline loops: CDR1 SGHRS, CDR2 YFSETQ. CDR3 sequence reads: CASSSTGGSTDTQYF. CDR3 bases: TGCGCCAGCAGCTCGACAGGGGGGAGCACAGATACGCAGTATTTT. Filled out from reference TRBV5-1 and TRBJ2-3, the complete variable domain reads KAGVTQTPRYLIKTRGQQVTLSCSPISGHRSVSWYQQTPGQGLQFLFEYFSETQRNKGNFPGRFSGRQFSNSRSEMNVSTLELGDSALYLCASSSTGGSTDTQYFGPGTRLTVL.